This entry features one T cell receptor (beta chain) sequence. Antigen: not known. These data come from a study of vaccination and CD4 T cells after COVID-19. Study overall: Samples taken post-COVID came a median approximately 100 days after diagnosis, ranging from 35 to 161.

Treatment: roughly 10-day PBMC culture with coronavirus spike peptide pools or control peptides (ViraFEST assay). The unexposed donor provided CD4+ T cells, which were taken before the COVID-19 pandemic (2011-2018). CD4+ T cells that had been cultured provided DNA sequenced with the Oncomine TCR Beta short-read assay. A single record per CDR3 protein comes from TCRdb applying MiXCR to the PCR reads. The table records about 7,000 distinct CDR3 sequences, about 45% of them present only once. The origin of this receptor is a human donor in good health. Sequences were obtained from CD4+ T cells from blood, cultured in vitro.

The CDR3 nucleotides read TGTGCCAGCAGCATGGACAGGGGTCGAGCAGATACGCAGTATTTT. The encoded protein is CASSMDRGRADTQYF. The chain couples TRBV7-2 to TRBJ2-3; 9 bases fit TRBD1. Germline CDR1 and CDR2: SGHTA and FQGNSA. The length of the CDR3 is 15 residues. V shed 5 bases and J 4 bases; nucleotides not matched to a gene: 7.